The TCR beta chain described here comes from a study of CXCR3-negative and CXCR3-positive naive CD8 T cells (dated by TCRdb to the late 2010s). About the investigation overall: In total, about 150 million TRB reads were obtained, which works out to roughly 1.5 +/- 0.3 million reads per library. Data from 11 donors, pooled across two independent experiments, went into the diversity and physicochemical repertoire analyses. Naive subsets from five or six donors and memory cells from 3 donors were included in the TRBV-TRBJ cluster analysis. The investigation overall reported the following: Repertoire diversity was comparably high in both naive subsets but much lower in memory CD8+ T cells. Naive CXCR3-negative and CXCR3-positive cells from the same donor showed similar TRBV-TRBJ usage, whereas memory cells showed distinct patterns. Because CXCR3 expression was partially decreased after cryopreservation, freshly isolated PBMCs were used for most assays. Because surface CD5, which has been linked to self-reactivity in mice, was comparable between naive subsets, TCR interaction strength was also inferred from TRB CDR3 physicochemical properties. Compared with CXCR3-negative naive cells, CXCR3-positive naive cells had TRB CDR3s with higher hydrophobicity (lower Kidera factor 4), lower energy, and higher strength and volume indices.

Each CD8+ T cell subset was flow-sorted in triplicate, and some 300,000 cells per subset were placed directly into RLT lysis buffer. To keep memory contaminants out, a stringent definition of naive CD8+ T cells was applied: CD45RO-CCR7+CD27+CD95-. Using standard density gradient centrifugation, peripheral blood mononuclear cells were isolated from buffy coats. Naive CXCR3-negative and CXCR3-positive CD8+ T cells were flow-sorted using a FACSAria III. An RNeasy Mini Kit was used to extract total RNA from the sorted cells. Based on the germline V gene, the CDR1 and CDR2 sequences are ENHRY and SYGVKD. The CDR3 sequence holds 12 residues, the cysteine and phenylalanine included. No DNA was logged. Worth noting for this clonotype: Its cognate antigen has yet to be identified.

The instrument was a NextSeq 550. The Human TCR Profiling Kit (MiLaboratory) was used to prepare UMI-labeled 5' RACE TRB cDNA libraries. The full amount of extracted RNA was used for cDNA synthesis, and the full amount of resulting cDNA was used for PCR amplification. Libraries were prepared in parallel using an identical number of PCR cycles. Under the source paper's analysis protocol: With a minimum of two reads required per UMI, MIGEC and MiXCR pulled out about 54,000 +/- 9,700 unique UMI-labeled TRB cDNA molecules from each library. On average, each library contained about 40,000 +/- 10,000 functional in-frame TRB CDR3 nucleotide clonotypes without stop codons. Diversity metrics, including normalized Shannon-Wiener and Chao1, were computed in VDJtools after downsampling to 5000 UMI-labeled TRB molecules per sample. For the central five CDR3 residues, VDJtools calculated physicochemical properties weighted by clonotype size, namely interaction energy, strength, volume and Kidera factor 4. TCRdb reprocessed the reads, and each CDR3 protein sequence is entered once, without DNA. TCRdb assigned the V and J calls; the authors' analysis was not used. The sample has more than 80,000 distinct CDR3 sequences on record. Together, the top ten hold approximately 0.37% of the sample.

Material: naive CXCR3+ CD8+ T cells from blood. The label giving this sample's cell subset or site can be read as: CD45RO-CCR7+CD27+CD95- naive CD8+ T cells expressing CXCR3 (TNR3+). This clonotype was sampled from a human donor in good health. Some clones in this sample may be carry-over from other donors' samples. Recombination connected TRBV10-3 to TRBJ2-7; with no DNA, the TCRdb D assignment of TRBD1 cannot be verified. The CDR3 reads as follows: CATFSGAYEQYF.